This T cell receptor (beta chain) was profiled in a study of blood T cell repertoires in COVID-19. Germline trimming cut 2 bases from V and 6 bases from J; bases unmatched to any gene: 6. CDR1 and CDR2 (germline): KGHSH, LQKENI. The CDR3 spans 14 residues. Sequencing was performed with immunoSEQ multiplex PCR; in TCRdb, only in-frame clones are kept and a portion is missing. The repertoire has roughly 250,000 clones, around 83% of them found once; the top ten carry roughly a tenth. The origin of this receptor is a woman older than 75 with acute or convalescent COVID-19. The chain combines TRBV18 with TRBJ2-7; 8 bases map to TRBD1. The sample was peripheral blood. CDR3 region: CASSPTSGGLEQYF. The CDR3 DNA sequence: TGTGCCAGCTCACCAACCTCAGGGGGCCTCGAGCAGTACTTC.